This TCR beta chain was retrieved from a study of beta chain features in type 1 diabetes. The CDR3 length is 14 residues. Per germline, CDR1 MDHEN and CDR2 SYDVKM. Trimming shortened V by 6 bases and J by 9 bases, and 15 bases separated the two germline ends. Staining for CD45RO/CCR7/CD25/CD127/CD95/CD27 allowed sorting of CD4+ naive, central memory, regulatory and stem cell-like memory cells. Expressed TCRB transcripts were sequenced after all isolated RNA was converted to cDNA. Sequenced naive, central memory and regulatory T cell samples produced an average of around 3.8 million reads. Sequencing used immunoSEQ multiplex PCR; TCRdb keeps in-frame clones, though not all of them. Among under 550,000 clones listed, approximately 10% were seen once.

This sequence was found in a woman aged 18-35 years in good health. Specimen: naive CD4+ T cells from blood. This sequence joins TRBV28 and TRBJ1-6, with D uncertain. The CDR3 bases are TGTGCCAGCAGCGTCAGACGACCTGGTTCACCCCTCCACTTT. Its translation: CASSVRRPGSPLHF.